The sequence of this TCR beta chain was determined in a study of blood T cell repertoires in COVID-19. The wider study: The samples span acute and convalescent COVID-19 from the United States, Italy and Spain.

Repertoires were generated with immunoSEQ multiplex PCR, while TCRdb's copy carries only in-frame clones and drops some. Here the sample spans 160,000 or so clones, around four fifths being singletons. Input material: peripheral blood. This TCR derives from a woman older than 75 with acute or convalescent COVID-19.

The DNA of the CDR3 is TGTGCCATCAGAGCGGGGGGGCTGTACAATGAGCAGTTCTTC. Amino acids: CAIRAGGLYNEQFF. The V call is TRBV10-3, the J call TRBJ2-1; TRBD2 matches 10 bases. The V and J ends lost 6 bases and 4 bases, in that order; junction bases with no gene match: 3. Germline lookup yields CDR1 ENHRY and CDR2 SYGVKD. The CDR3 sequence is 14 residues long.